Listed below are T cell receptor beta chains from one sample, sequenced in a study of OX40 agonist ivuxolimab in advanced cancers. The assay was immunoSEQ multiplex PCR, and TCRdb's table has in-frame clones only and misses some. Among fewer than 80,000 clones listed, more than 70% were seen once. The starting material was CD4+ or CD8+ T cells sorted from blood, obtained in a trial of the OX40 agonist ivuxolimab. Source of these receptors: an adult with an advanced solid tumor such as melanoma, head and neck, liver or kidney cancer. Each CDR3 is given with its conserved first and last residue. The order of the fields is CDR3 DNA, CDR3 protein, V gene, J gene, clone size, D gene. The D gene is left open where the match is weak. Rows may omit the clone size; those that give it use once, few, many or a size class.

cdr3_nt: TGTGCCAGCAGCTTAAGGTCGACTACCTACAATGAGCAGTTCTTC; cdr3_aa: CASSLRSTTYNEQFF; v_call: TRBV7-9; j_call: TRBJ2-1; clone_size: NA; d_call: NA
cdr3_nt: TGTGCCAGCAGTACAGGGTTGAGGGAGCAGTACTTC; cdr3_aa: CASSTGLREQYF; v_call: TRBV28; j_call: TRBJ2-7; clone_size: NA; d_call: NA
cdr3_nt: TGTGCCAGTAGTATGACGGCTAGCGGGGGAAAGACCCAGTACTTC; cdr3_aa: CASSMTASGGKTQYF; v_call: TRBV19; j_call: TRBJ2-5; clone_size: few; d_call: TRBD2
cdr3_nt: TGTGCCAGCAGCACGGTAAAGCGGGGGAGGGGGGAGACCCAGTACTTC; cdr3_aa: CASSTVKRGRGETQYF; v_call: TRBV13; j_call: TRBJ2-5; clone_size: once; d_call: TRBD2
cdr3_nt: TGCGCCAGCAGTGAACGTGGACTGACCTACGAGCAGTACTTC; cdr3_aa: CASSERGLTYEQYF; v_call: TRBV5-1; j_call: TRBJ2-7; clone_size: NA; d_call: NA
cdr3_nt: TGTGCCAGCAGACCACCGGGGGACCAAGAGACCCAGTACTTC; cdr3_aa: CASRPPGDQETQYF; v_call: TRBV6-5; j_call: TRBJ2-5; clone_size: NA; d_call: NA
cdr3_nt: TGCAGCGTAAGGACAGGGTTCGAGCAGTACTTC; cdr3_aa: CSVRTGFEQYF; v_call: TRBV29-1; j_call: TRBJ2-7; clone_size: once; d_call: TRBD1
cdr3_nt: TGTGCCAGCAGCTATAGGGGACGGGGGCTCTACGAGCAGTACTTC; cdr3_aa: CASSYRGRGLYEQYF; v_call: TRBV7-9; j_call: TRBJ2-7; clone_size: once; d_call: NA
cdr3_nt: TGTGCCAGCAGCCACACCGGGACGGACTATGGCTACACCTTC; cdr3_aa: CASSHTGTDYGYTF; v_call: TRBV4-2; j_call: TRBJ1-2; clone_size: once; d_call: NA
cdr3_nt: TGTGCCAGCAGCTTCAGACTAGCGGGGTACACAGATACGCAGTATTTT; cdr3_aa: CASSFRLAGYTDTQYF; v_call: TRBV7-9; j_call: TRBJ2-3; clone_size: NA; d_call: TRBD2
cdr3_nt: TGCGCCAGCAGGAACCTAGCGCAGATAGACAATGAGCAGTTCTTC; cdr3_aa: CASRNLAQIDNEQFF; v_call: TRBV5-1; j_call: TRBJ2-1; clone_size: NA; d_call: NA
cdr3_nt: TGTGCCAGCAGCGCAGACAGGGCGATGTATGACACTGAAGCTTTCTTT; cdr3_aa: CASSADRAMYDTEAFF; v_call: TRBV7-2; j_call: TRBJ1-1; clone_size: NA; d_call: TRBD1
cdr3_nt: TGCGCCAGCAGCCAAGCAGGAGGTCAGGGACTCTTCTACGAGCAGTACTTC; cdr3_aa: CASSQAGGQGLFYEQYF; v_call: TRBV4-1; j_call: TRBJ2-7; clone_size: NA; d_call: NA
cdr3_nt: TGCAGCGTTGGTCAGAGTGGGACTAATGAAAAACTGTTTTTT; cdr3_aa: CSVGQSGTNEKLFF; v_call: TRBV29-1; j_call: TRBJ1-4; clone_size: NA; d_call: NA
cdr3_nt: TGTGCCATCAGTGAGGGAGGACTAGCGGTGTCCGGGGAGCTGTTTTTT; cdr3_aa: CAISEGGLAVSGELFF; v_call: TRBV10-3; j_call: TRBJ2-2; clone_size: few; d_call: TRBD2
cdr3_nt: TGTGCCAGCACGCCCAGGGGGGTCTATGGCTACACCTTC; cdr3_aa: CASTPRGVYGYTF; v_call: TRBV6-5; j_call: TRBJ1-2; clone_size: NA; d_call: TRBD1
cdr3_nt: TGTGCCAGCAGCTTAAATGAGGGGCTGAGCACTGAAGCTTTCTTT; cdr3_aa: CASSLNEGLSTEAFF; v_call: TRBV7-2; j_call: TRBJ1-1; clone_size: NA; d_call: NA
cdr3_nt: TGTGCCAGCAGCTTGGCACCAGGGTCGACGGTGAACACTGAAGCTTTCTTT; cdr3_aa: CASSLAPGSTVNTEAFF; v_call: TRBV5-6; j_call: TRBJ1-1; clone_size: NA; d_call: NA
cdr3_nt: TGTGCCAGCAGTTTATCTAAACCTTACGAGCAGTACTTC; cdr3_aa: CASSLSKPYEQYF; v_call: TRBV28; j_call: TRBJ2-7; clone_size: NA; d_call: NA
cdr3_nt: TGCGCCAGCAGCTTGGTAGGGCAGGGCGGAGGCTACACCTTC; cdr3_aa: CASSLVGQGGGYTF; v_call: TRBV5-1; j_call: TRBJ1-2; clone_size: NA; d_call: NA
cdr3_nt: TGTGCCAGCAGTCCGACAGGGCGGTACGAGCAGTACTTC; cdr3_aa: CASSPTGRYEQYF; v_call: TRBV7-3; j_call: TRBJ2-7; clone_size: few; d_call: TRBD1
cdr3_nt: TGTGCCAGCTCACCACTAGCGGAAAGCGAGCAGTACTTC; cdr3_aa: CASSPLAESEQYF; v_call: TRBV18; j_call: TRBJ2-7; clone_size: NA; d_call: NA
cdr3_nt: TGTGCCAGCAGTTCTCCGACAGGCGATTCACCCCTCCACTTT; cdr3_aa: CASSSPTGDSPLHF; v_call: TRBV28; j_call: TRBJ1-6; clone_size: NA; d_call: NA
cdr3_nt: TGTGCCAGCAGTGTTGATCGGACAGCCTACGAGCAGTACTTC; cdr3_aa: CASSVDRTAYEQYF; v_call: TRBV2; j_call: TRBJ2-7; clone_size: NA; d_call: NA
cdr3_nt: TGTGCCTCACGGGGGGGGGCCTACGAGCAGTACTTC; cdr3_aa: CASRGGAYEQYF; v_call: TRBV2; j_call: TRBJ2-7; clone_size: NA; d_call: TRBD2
cdr3_nt: TGTGCCAGCAGCTTAGCAGACGCGGGGCCAGGCTATGGCTACACCTTC; cdr3_aa: CASSLADAGPGYGYTF; v_call: TRBV11-3; j_call: TRBJ1-2; clone_size: NA; d_call: NA
cdr3_nt: TGTGCCAGCGCCCCGAGAGGGCAAGAGACCCAGTACTTC; cdr3_aa: CASAPRGQETQYF; v_call: TRBV5-5; j_call: TRBJ2-5; clone_size: few; d_call: NA
cdr3_nt: TGTGCCAGCAGTTGGACGCGGGGAAATGAAAAACTGTTTTTT; cdr3_aa: CASSWTRGNEKLFF; v_call: TRBV6-5; j_call: TRBJ1-4; clone_size: NA; d_call: NA
cdr3_nt: TGTGCAACCGAGGCTAGCTCCTACGAGCAGTACTTC; cdr3_aa: CATEASSYEQYF; v_call: TRBV19; j_call: TRBJ2-7; clone_size: few; d_call: NA